Following are 13 T cell receptor beta chains from one sample sequenced in a study of blood T cell repertoires in COVID-19 (dated by TCRdb to 2018 to 2021). The method was the immunoSEQ multiplex PCR assay. TCRdb holds this immuneACCESS table with in-frame rearrangements only. Some clones are missing; in checked studies, unresolved V genes explain under half, and the rest has no known cause. For this sample there are about 250,000 clones; approximately 80% appear just once. Around 6.4% of the sample is held by the ten biggest clonotypes. The sample taken for sequencing was peripheral blood. Receptor source: an older woman with active or convalescent COVID-19.

The chain carries TRBV10-3 and TRBJ2-3; 7 bases agree with TRBD1. This CDR3 spans 16 amino acids. Unmatched junction bases numbered 15, after V lost 8 bases and J lost 4 bases. From germline, CDR1 is ENHRY and CDR2 SYGVKD. CDR3 residues: CAIADPTGPGADTQYF. The CDR3 DNA reads TGTGCCATCGCAGATCCGACAGGGCCGGGCGCAGATACGCAGTATTTT.

The CDR3, as DNA: TGTGCCAGCAGTGCGGGACATTGGAACACCGGGGAGCTGTTTTTT. Protein sequence: CASSAGHWNTGELFF. This chain uses TRBV2 with TRBJ2-2; D is perhaps TRBD1 (6 bases). V was trimmed by 4 bases and J by 1 base, leaving 10 bases between them. The germline V gene encodes CDR1 SNHLY and CDR2 FYNNEI. The CDR3 covers 15 residues.

V is TRBV29-1 and J is TRBJ2-3; D is possibly TRBD1 (6 bases). The CDR3 has 15 amino acids. Deletions cut 3 bases from V and 5 bases from J, with 18 bases between. Germline loops: CDR1 SQVTM, CDR2 ANQGSEA. The CDR3 loop is CSVEGLGAIGDTQYF. The CDR3 region has the DNA TGCAGCGTTGAGGGTCTGGGGGCGATCGGAGATACGCAGTATTTT.

The chain joins TRBV11-2 to TRBJ1-3; D might be TRBD1 (5 bases). V was clipped by 0 bases and J by 4 bases, with 13 bases between them. CDR3 length: 16 amino acids. Germline assignment: CDR1 SGHAT and CDR2 FQNNGV. The CDR3 sequence is CASSLEWGAGGNTIYF. DNA for the CDR3: TGTGCCAGCAGCTTAGAATGGGGCGCGGGAGGAAACACCATATATTTT.

The gene calls are TRBV2 and TRBJ2-5; unclear D gene. Between the trimmed V and J ends, which lost 7 bases and 1 base, there was a span of 4 bases. Germline V lookup: CDR1 SNHLY, CDR2 FYNNEI. The CDR3 loop spans 11 amino acids. CDR3 nucleotide sequence: TGTGCCAGCAAGCGCCAAGAGACCCAGTACTTC. Protein: CASKRQETQYF. The variable domain in full, with the rest retrieved from reference TRBV2 and TRBJ2-5, is EPEVTQTPSHQVTQMGQEVILRCVPISNHLYFYWYRQILGQKVEFLVSFYNNEISEKSEIFDDQFSVERPDGSNFTLKIRSTKLEDSAMYFCASKRQETQYFGPGTRLLVL.

The V call is TRBV5-4, the J call TRBJ1-2; 9 nucleotides line up with TRBD1. Germline V gives CDR1 SGHNT, CDR2 YYREEE (reference sequence). V gave up 4 bases and J gave up 8 bases; unmatched junction bases: 6. The CDR3 is 13 residues long. The CDR3 sequence: CASSRDRDGGYTF. Here the CDR3 DNA reads TGTGCCAGCAGCCGGGACAGGGATGGAGGCTACACCTTC.

The V call is TRBV11-1, the J call TRBJ2-7; 9 nucleotides match TRBD2. V lost 3 bases to trimming and J lost 6 bases; unmatched junction nucleotides: 9. Germline loops: CDR1 SGHAT, CDR2 FQDESV (reference sequence). CDR3 length: 15 amino acids. The CDR3 nucleotides are TGTGCCAGCAGCTTTGAAGTAGCGGGAGTAGGCGAGCAGTACTTC. Protein sequence: CASSFEVAGVGEQYF.

The chain combines TRBV27 with TRBJ1-1; a weak D match, TRBD1 (5 bases). This CDR3 contains 11 residues. The germline CDR1 and CDR2 sequences are MNHEY and SMNVEV (reference sequence). V was pared by 5 bases and J by 8 bases, with 9 bases between. CDR3 sequence: CASSGGWEAFF. The CDR3 DNA sequence: TGTGCCAGCAGTGGGGGGTGGGAAGCTTTCTTT.

J is TRBJ2-3 and V is TRBV4-2; 9 nucleotides agree with TRBD2. The germline gives CDR1 LGHNA, CDR2 YNFKEQ. CDR3 size: 20 residues. Trimming took 0 bases from V and 0 from J; bases not matched to a gene: 13. CDR3 amino acids: CASSQDAGGPIELSTDTQYF. CDR3 coding DNA: TGTGCCAGCAGCCAAGATGCGGGGGGGCCGATTGAGTTAAGCACAGATACGCAGTATTTT.

The rearrangement joins TRBV21-1 to TRBJ2-1; whether TRBD1, the table's D call, matches the DNA was not checked. TRBV21-1 is classified as a pseudogene. The CDR3 consists of 17 residues. DNA for the CDR3: TGTGCCAGCAGCAAAGTCAAAAAGGGGCCCAACTACAATGAGCAGTTCTTC. Amino acid sequence: CASSKVKKGPNYNEQFF.

The chain has TRBV5-1 and TRBJ1-2, with TRBD1 matching 8 bases. V lost 2 bases and J lost 6; bases outside the gene matches: 3. The CDR3 extends over 13 amino acids. Germline loops: CDR1 SGHRS, CDR2 YFSETQ. CDR3 DNA: TGCGCCAGCAGCTTACAGGGGGTAGATGGCTACACCTTC. Its protein product is CASSLQGVDGYTF. Full variable domain (outside the CDR3, taken from reference TRBV5-1 and TRBJ1-2): KAGVTQTPRYLIKTRGQQVTLSCSPISGHRSVSWYQQTPGQGLQFLFEYFSETQRNKGNFPGRFSGRQFSNSRSEMNVSTLELGDSALYLCASSLQGVDGYTFGSGTRLTVV.

V usage is TRBV28 and J usage is TRBJ1-3; a possible D gene is TRBD1 (5 bases). V gave up 6 bases and J gave up 0 bases, with 12 bases separating them. The CDR3 has 15 amino acids. Looked up from germline, CDR1 is MDHEN and CDR2 is SYDVKM. Written as DNA, the CDR3 is TGTGCCAGCAGGTATCCGGGGGACTCTGGAAACACCATATATTTT. Encoded protein: CASRYPGDSGNTIYF.

V and J are TRBV9 and TRBJ2-2, with D perhaps matching TRBD2 (6 bases). Germline values: CDR1 SGDLS, CDR2 YYNGEE. The germline V and J ends were trimmed by 0 bases and 5 bases, with 14 bases remaining between them. The CDR3 length is 16 residues. In nucleotides, the CDR3 is TGTGCCAGCAGCGTAGTAGGCCGGCGGGGAACCGGGGAGCTGTTTTTT. It codes for CASSVVGRRGTGELFF.